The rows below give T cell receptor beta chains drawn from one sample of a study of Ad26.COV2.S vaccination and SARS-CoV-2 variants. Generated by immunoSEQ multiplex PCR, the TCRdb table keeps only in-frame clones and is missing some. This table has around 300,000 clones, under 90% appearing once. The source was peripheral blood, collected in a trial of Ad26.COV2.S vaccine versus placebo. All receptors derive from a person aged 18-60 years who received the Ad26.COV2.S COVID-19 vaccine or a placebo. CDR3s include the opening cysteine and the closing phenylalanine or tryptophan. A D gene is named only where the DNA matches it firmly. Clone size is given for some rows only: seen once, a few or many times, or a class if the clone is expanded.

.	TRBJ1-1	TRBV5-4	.	CASSLAPGGAGGTEAFF	TGTGCCAGCAGCTTGGCTCCGGGGGGAGCCGGCGGCACTGAAGCTTTCTTT
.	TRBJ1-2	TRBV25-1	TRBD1	CASSEAGTGTGGYTF	TGTGCCAGCAGTGAAGCCGGGACAGGGACGGGTGGCTACACCTTC
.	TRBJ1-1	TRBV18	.	CASSPPMQGGNTEAFF	TGTGCCAGCTCACCACCGATGCAGGGAGGCAACACTGAAGCTTTCTTT
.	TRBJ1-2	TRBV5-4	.	CASSSQIGTYGYTF	TGTGCCAGCAGCTCCCAAATAGGGACCTATGGCTACACCTTC
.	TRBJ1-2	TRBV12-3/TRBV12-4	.	CASSPRAGYTF	TGTGCCAGCAGTCCCCGGGCCGGCTACACCTTC
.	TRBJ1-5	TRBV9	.	CASSAGGGNNQPQHF	TGTGCCAGCAGCGCCGGGGGCGGCAACAATCAGCCCCAGCATTTT
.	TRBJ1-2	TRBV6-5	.	CASSFQGDYGYTF	TGTGCCAGCAGTTTTCAGGGAGACTATGGCTACACCTTC
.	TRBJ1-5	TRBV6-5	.	CASSYSSGQPQHF	TGTGCCAGCAGTTACTCGAGTGGGCAGCCCCAGCATTTT
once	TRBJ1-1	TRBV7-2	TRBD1	CASSLRQGGTEAFF	TGTGCCAGCAGCCTCCGACAGGGAGGAACTGAAGCTTTCTTT
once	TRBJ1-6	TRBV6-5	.	CATGSSGGGNSPLHF	TGTGCCACCGGCTCATCCGGAGGGGGGAATTCACCCCTCCACTTT
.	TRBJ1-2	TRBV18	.	CASSPRNTAPDGYTF	TGTGCCAGCTCACCACGGAACACCGCCCCCGATGGCTACACCTTC
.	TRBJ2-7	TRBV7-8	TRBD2	CASSFPGASGLYEQYF	TGTGCCAGCAGCTTCCCAGGGGCTAGCGGGCTCTACGAGCAGTACTTC